These 23 T cell receptor beta chains were all obtained from the same sample, sequenced in a study of OX40 agonist ivuxolimab in advanced cancers. Assay: immunoSEQ multiplex PCR; the TCRdb copy retains only in-frame clones and omits some. The sample contains 70,000 or so clones, 80% to 90% of which appear only once. The sequencing used CD4+ or CD8+ T cells sorted from blood, collected in a trial of the OX40 agonist ivuxolimab. The receptors stem from an adult with an advanced solid tumor such as melanoma, head and neck, liver or kidney cancer.

The chain employs TRBV28 and TRBJ2-7, with D possibly being TRBD1 (5 bases). The CDR3 is made up of 13 amino acids. Germline V gene lookup returns CDR1 MDHEN and CDR2 SYDVKM. V gave up 7 bases and J gave up 5 bases, with 15 bases separating them. The CDR3 DNA sequence: TGTGCCAGCATAACAGGCGGACACCACGAGCAGTACTTC. It translates to CASITGGHHEQYF.

This clone was detected only once. J is TRBJ2-7 and V is TRBV28; possibly TRBD2 for D (5 bases). The CDR3 is made up of 11 amino acids. Germline loops: CDR1 MDHEN, CDR2 SYDVKM. The V end lost 5 bases, the J end lost 6 bases, and 8 bases lay between the germline ends. The CDR3: CASSNEGEQYF. The CDR3 nucleotides are TGTGCCAGCAGTAACGAGGGCGAGCAGTACTTC.

This sequence joins TRBV7-9 and TRBJ1-3, with D unresolved. V lost 8 bases, J lost 8 bases, and 13 bases lay in between. The germline gives CDR1 SEHNR, CDR2 FQNEAQ (reference sequence). CDR3 length: 12 residues. The CDR3 DNA reads as TGTGCCAGCGTCGGTAGCGGGGACACCATATATTTT. Its protein product is CASVGSGDTIYF.

This clone was seen only a few times. The V call is TRBV7-2, the J call TRBJ2-5; D remains unclear. Per germline, CDR1 SGHTA and CDR2 FQGNSA. The CDR3 has 13 residues. Trimming left V 2 bases short and J 5 bases short, with 9 bases between. CDR3 DNA: TGTGCCAGCAGCTTACGTAGAAGGGAGACCCAGTACTTC. Protein: CASSLRRRETQYF. Filled out from reference TRBV7-2 and TRBJ2-5, the complete variable domain reads GAGVSQSPSNKVTEKGKDVELRCDPISGHTALYWYRQSLGQGLEFLIYFQGNSAPDKSGLPSDRFSAERTGGSVSTLTIQRTQQEDSAVYLCASSLRRRETQYFGPGTRLLVL.

The chain joins TRBV18 to TRBJ2-1, with D perhaps matching TRBD2 (7 bases). Per germline, CDR1 KGHSH and CDR2 LQKENI. Trimming pared 2 bases from V and 4 bases from J, leaving 12 bases between. The CDR3 loop spans 15 amino acids. Written as DNA, the CDR3 is TGTGCCAGCTCACCAGGGGGGGCAGGGTACAATGAGCAGTTCTTC. Encoded protein: CASSPGGAGYNEQFF.

The V call is TRBV6-4, the J call TRBJ2-1; D is perhaps TRBD1 (7 bases). The CDR3 totals 17 residues. V lost 8 bases and J 0 bases, leaving 20 bases between the germline ends. CDR1 MRHNA and CDR2 SNTAGT come from the germline V gene. CDR3 bases: TGTGCCAGCCGACAGGCCACGCGGGACAGCTCCTACAATGAGCAGTTCTTC. Its translation: CASRQATRDSSYNEQFF.

The chain joins TRBV6-1 to TRBJ1-5; no firm D call. Germline CDR1 is MNHNS and CDR2 is SASEGT. Trimming shortened V by 8 bases and J by 6 bases, and 14 bases separated the two germline ends. CDR3 size: 13 residues. The CDR3 is CASGRTGTQPQHF. CDR3 nucleotides: TGTGCCAGCGGCAGGACGGGTACTCAGCCCCAGCATTTT.

The J gene is TRBJ1-3, the V gene TRBV5-4; D unresolved. Germline V gene lookup returns CDR1 SGHNT and CDR2 YYREEE (reference sequence). CDR3 length equals 16 residues. Trimming removed 3 bases from V and 1 base from J, with 14 bases in between. The CDR3 protein is CASSSRELNSGNTIYF. In DNA, the CDR3 is TGTGCCAGCAGCTCGAGGGAGTTGAATTCTGGAAACACCATATATTTT.

The chain links TRBV5-1 to TRBJ2-7; possibly TRBD2 for D (5 bases). The ends were cut back, 0 bases at V and 0 bases at J, with 13 bases in the middle. CDR1 and CDR2 from the germline V gene are SGHRS and YFSETQ. The CDR3 loop spans 16 amino acids. CDR3 coding DNA: TGCGCCAGCAGCTTGGGGACTGCCCTTTTCTCCTACGAGCAGTACTTC. Residues: CASSLGTALFSYEQYF. Full variable domain (outside the CDR3, taken from reference TRBV5-1 and TRBJ2-7): KAGVTQTPRYLIKTRGQQVTLSCSPISGHRSVSWYQQTPGQGLQFLFEYFSETQRNKGNFPGRFSGRQFSNSRSEMNVSTLELGDSALYLCASSLGTALFSYEQYFGPGTRLTVT.

The V call is TRBV11-2, the J call TRBJ1-1, with 7 bases aligning to TRBD1. Trimming removed 4 bases from V and 1 base from J; junction bases left unmatched: 3. CDR1 and CDR2 from the germline V gene are SGHAT and FQNNGV. The CDR3 contains 14 residues. The CDR3 nucleotides read TGTGCCAGCAGCTGGGGACAGCGGAACACTGAAGCTTTCTTT. Translated, it gives CASSWGQRNTEAFF. Together with reference TRBV11-2 and TRBJ1-1, the CDR3 gives the full variable domain: EAGVAQSPRYKIIEKRQSVAFWCNPISGHATLYWYQQILGQGPKLLIQFQNNGVVDDSQLPKDRFSAERLKGVDSTLKIQPAKLEDSAVYLCASSWGQRNTEAFFGQGTRLTVV.

The chain has TRBV5-1 and TRBJ2-5, with a weak D call TRBD1 (6 bases). The germline V gene encodes CDR1 SGHRS and CDR2 YFSETQ. V was cut by 0 bases and J by 2 bases, with 11 bases left in between. This CDR3 contains 15 residues. The chain's CDR3 is CASSLAPGEQETQYF. Written as DNA, the CDR3 is TGCGCCAGCAGCTTGGCCCCAGGGGAACAAGAGACCCAGTACTTC.

This rearrangement joins TRBV11-3 to TRBJ2-2; the match to TRBD1 covers 9 bases. CDR1 is SGHNT and CDR2 is YENEEA in the germline V gene. The CDR3 length is 15 residues. V lost 5 bases and J lost 5; bases outside the gene matches: 6. The CDR3 loop is CASSKDRGMTGELFF. CDR3 nucleotide sequence: TGTGCCAGCAGCAAAGACAGGGGGATGACCGGGGAGCTGTTTTTT.

J is TRBJ1-5 and V is TRBV28, with D perhaps TRBD1 (5 bases). The CDR3 totals 15 residues. Per the germline V gene, CDR1 is MDHEN and CDR2 is SYDVKM. V dropped 6 bases and J dropped 0 bases, with 12 bases sitting between them. DNA of the CDR3: TGTGCCAGCAGCATTGGACAAAATAGCAATCAGCCCCAGCATTTT. Amino acids: CASSIGQNSNQPQHF.

The chain recombines TRBV7-8 with TRBJ1-1; TRBD1 aligns across 12 bases. With 5 bases clipped from V and 4 bases from J, the junction kept 5 bases outside the gene matches. Germline values: CDR1 SGHVS, CDR2 FQNEAQ. The CDR3 spans 15 residues. CDR3 sequence (DNA): TGTGCCAGCAGCCGAGGGACAGGGGGCCCCACTGAAGCTTTCTTT. This encodes CASSRGTGGPTEAFF.

This chain links TRBV13 with TRBJ2-7; D ambiguous. The V end lost 5 bases, the J end lost 2 bases, and 16 bases lay between the germline ends. The CDR3 runs to 15 residues. CDR1 and CDR2 (germline): PRHDT, FYEKMQ (reference sequence). CDR3 in amino acids: CASSISSDMAYEQYF. The CDR3 coding sequence is TGTGCCAGCAGCATAAGCTCCGACATGGCCTACGAGCAGTACTTC.

This clone occurred once. V and J are TRBV18 and TRBJ1-2, with D perhaps matching TRBD1 (5 bases). The V end lost 2 bases, the J end lost 4 bases, and 17 bases lay between the germline ends. Germline V gene data show CDR1 as KGHSH and CDR2 as LQKENI. This CDR3 is 16 amino acids long. The CDR3 sequence is CASSPSPQAVGYGYTF. CDR3 coding DNA: TGTGCCAGCTCACCATCCCCACAGGCTGTCGGCTATGGCTACACCTTC.

The CDR3 nucleotides are TGTGCCAGCAGCTTGGTAGATGTCCACTCCTACGAGCAGTACTTC. It translates to CASSLVDVHSYEQYF. This chain uses TRBV5-6 with TRBJ2-7; D gene unclear. V was trimmed by 0 bases and J by 0 bases, leaving 10 bases between them. The CDR3 totals 15 residues. Germline assignment: CDR1 SGHDT and CDR2 YYEEEE.

The chain's CDR3 is CASNRQGNNEQFF. Written as DNA, the CDR3 is TGTGCCAGCAACAGACAGGGAAACAATGAGCAGTTCTTC. The genes are TRBV2 and TRBJ2-1; 7 nucleotides line up with TRBD1. CDR1 is SNHLY and CDR2 is FYNNEI in the germline V gene. V was clipped by 7 bases and J by 5 bases; unmatched bases: 5. This CDR3 region has 13 residues.

The chain is built from TRBV30 and TRBJ2-5; D remains unclear. Germline V gives CDR1 GTSNPN, CDR2 SVGIG (reference sequence). The CDR3 has 11 amino acids. V lost 3 bases and J 5 bases, leaving 7 bases between the germline ends. Written as DNA, the CDR3 is TGTGCCTGGAGAATTTGGGAGACCCAGTACTTC. This codes for CAWRIWETQYF.

This rearrangement joins TRBV6-5 to TRBJ1-5; possible D gene TRBD1, 5 bases. CDR1 is MNHEY and CDR2 is SVGAGI in the germline V gene. The ends were cut back, 6 bases at V and 4 bases at J, with 16 bases in the middle. The CDR3 extends over 15 amino acids. The CDR3 sequence: CASRRDRRANQPQHF. The CDR3 DNA is TGTGCCAGCAGAAGGGACCGTCGGGCTAATCAGCCCCAGCATTTT.

This chain links TRBV5-6 with TRBJ1-2, with D hard to call. Looked up from germline, CDR1 is SGHDT and CDR2 is YYEEEE. Trimming shortened V by 0 bases and J by 2 bases, and 5 bases separated the two germline ends. The CDR3 has 13 residues. In nucleotides, the CDR3 is TGTGCCAGCAGCTTGGACCGAAACTATGGCTACACCTTC. It encodes CASSLDRNYGYTF. Full variable domain (outside the CDR3, taken from reference TRBV5-6 and TRBJ1-2): DAGVTQSPTHLIKTRGQQVTLRCSPKSGHDTVSWYQQALGQGPQFIFQYYEEEERQRGNFPDRFSGHQFPNYSSELNVNALLLGDSALYLCASSLDRNYGYTFGSGTRLTVV.

The chain carries TRBV18 and TRBJ2-5; no reliable D call. The CDR3 is 16 residues long. Germline CDR1 is KGHSH and CDR2 is LQKENI. Trimming removed 4 bases from V and 3 bases from J, with 18 bases in between. The CDR3 DNA is TGTGCCAGCTCACTGGAATCCTCGGCAGCTAAAGAGACCCAGTACTTC. The encoded protein is CASSLESSAAKETQYF.

Only one count was recorded for this clone. This rearrangement joins TRBV2 to TRBJ2-5; D unresolved. V was shortened by 4 bases and J by 4 bases, with 13 bases between the two germline ends. Germline-derived CDR1 and CDR2 are SNHLY and FYNNEI. The CDR3 runs 14 residues. Here the CDR3 DNA reads TGTGCCAGCAGTGTAGGGCTAGATGGAGAGACCCAGTACTTC. Protein product: CASSVGLDGETQYF.